This T cell receptor (beta chain) was identified in a study of shared clonotypes between healthy human individuals. Whole-study findings and limits: A reduction in generation probabilities was seen for non-shared clonotypes relative to those shared by all four donors. Clonotype sharing across a few donors was observed for 4.5% to 6.5% of naive CD4 clonotypes.

Germline V gives CDR1 LGHNA, CDR2 YSLEER. The V end lost 4 bases, the J end lost 0 bases, and 13 bases lay between the germline ends. The CDR3 is 16 amino acids. In the original processing: ImmunoSEQ sequences covered only the junction and lacked quality scores; filtering therefore differed. The assay was immunoSEQ multiplex PCR, and TCRdb's table has in-frame clones only and misses some. The V and J calls and clone size were taken over from that table, and D and trimming were inferred from the DNA. The table shows fewer than 1.8 million clones, with 97% to 99% occurring only once. As regards this clone: Its antigen is unknown.

This sequence originates from a man between 25 and 39 years old in good health. The sequencing sample was made of naive CD4+ T cells sorted from blood. As to subset: CD45RA+ positively selected. The V gene is TRBV4-3, the J gene TRBJ2-1; perhaps TRBD2 as D (5 bases). The CDR3 DNA reads as TGCGCCAGCAGCCGAATCCTACTAGGCTCCTACAATGAGCAGTTCTTC. Protein product: CASSRILLGSYNEQFF.